One and the same sample provided the 29 T cell receptor beta chains below, sequenced in a study of blood T cell repertoires in COVID-19. Clones were read by immunoSEQ multiplex PCR, and TCRdb kept only the in-frame ones, dropping some. There are fewer than 350,000 clones in the sample; roughly 86% occur only once, and approximately 2% lies in the top ten. The sample taken for sequencing was peripheral blood. The receptors stem from a young woman who had recovered from COVID-19.

J is TRBJ1-5 and V is TRBV6-2 or TRBV6-3; TRBD1 matches at 8 bases. J lost 9 bases, V lost 2 bases, and 12 bases had no gene match. This CDR3 comprises 16 residues. In germline, CDR1 is MNHEY, CDR2 SVGEGT. The CDR3 nucleotides are TGTGCCAGCAGTTACACGGGGACAGGAGCTGGGTGGCCCCAGCATTTT. Amino acid sequence: CASSYTGTGAGWPQHF.

This rearrangement joins TRBV5-8 to TRBJ2-5; D possibly corresponds to TRBD1 (6 bases). The germline V gene has CDR1 SGHTS and CDR2 YDEGEE. The CDR3 consists of 15 residues. V was clipped by 0 bases and J by 1 base, with 10 bases between them. Here the CDR3 DNA reads TGTGCCAGCAGCTTGGCCCAGGGGTTCCAAGAGACCCAGTACTTC. Translation gives CASSLAQGFQETQYF.

This chain uses TRBV5-1 with TRBJ1-3, with D perhaps matching TRBD1 (5 bases). The CDR3 has 16 amino acids. Trimming left V 8 bases short and J 0 bases short, with 18 bases between. CDR1 and CDR2 from the germline V gene are SGHRS and YFSETQ. CDR3 protein: CASSALQAISGNTIYF. The CDR3 coding sequence is TGCGCCAGTTCGGCACTACAGGCCATCTCTGGAAACACCATATATTTT.

J is TRBJ2-7 and V is TRBV18; D may be TRBD1 (6 bases). V lost 8 bases to trimming and J lost 1 base, with 18 bases between them. This CDR3 comprises 15 residues. Germline V gene lookup returns CDR1 KGHSH and CDR2 LQKENI. The CDR3 nucleotides are TGTGCCAGCCGAGCCTCAGGGGTAACATCCTACGAGCAGTACTTC. Translated: CASRASGVTSYEQYF.

The chain uses TRBV30 and TRBJ1-4, with a weak D call TRBD1 (5 bases). The CDR3 consists of 15 residues. V lost 1 base and J 8 bases, leaving 17 bases between the germline ends. Germline CDR1 is GTSNPN and CDR2 is SVGIG (reference sequence). The CDR3 nucleotides are TGTGCCTGGAGTGGGGTGGGGAGGGGAATGGAAAAACTGTTTTTT. Translating gives CAWSGVGRGMEKLFF.

The chain has TRBV7-8 and TRBJ1-1; D is possibly TRBD1 (5 bases). This CDR3 has 15 residues. Germline CDR1 SGHVS, CDR2 FQNEAQ. Trimming cost V 4 bases and J 0 bases, with 12 bases left between them. The CDR3 region has the DNA TGTGCCAGCAGCTCGGACATTTCAGTGAACACTGAAGCTTTCTTT. Encoded protein: CASSSDISVNTEAFF. Full variable domain (rest looked up from reference TRBV7-8 and TRBJ1-1): GAGVSQSPRYKVAKRGQDVALRCDPISGHVSLFWYQQALGQGPEFLTYFQNEAQLDKSGLPSDRFFAERPEGSVSTLKIQRTQQEDSAVYLCASSSDISVNTEAFFGQGTRLTVV.

Only one count was recorded for this clone. The chain combines TRBV15 with TRBJ1-4; D call uncertain. Germline lookup yields CDR1 LNHNV and CDR2 YYDKDF (reference sequence). V lost 8 bases and J lost 5, with 12 bases in between. The CDR3 consists of 13 residues. The CDR3 DNA follows: TGTGCCACCCGAAACCGGGGAAATGAAAAACTGTTTTTT. Protein product: CATRNRGNEKLFF.

V and J are TRBV30 and TRBJ1-6; D uncertain. Germline CDR1 GTSNPN, CDR2 SVGIG (reference sequence). Trimming took off 0 bases at V and 6 bases at J, with 3 bases between the two ends. There are 12 residues in the CDR3. CDR3 DNA sequence: TGTGCCTGGAGTGTCAGTAATTCACCCCTCCACTTT. It encodes CAWSVSNSPLHF.

Note on this clone: A junction boundary mismatches the germline segment, possibly from a read error. The chain has TRBV2 and TRBJ2-5, with TRBD2 as a possible D gene (6 bases). Germline-derived CDR1 and CDR2 are SNHLY and FYNNEI. CDR3 length: 16 residues. CDR3 nucleotides: TGTGCCAGTAGTGCGCTCGGGGGAGCGTTAACAGGGACCCAGTACTTC. This sequence encodes CASSALGGALTGTQYF.

The rearrangement uses TRBV6-2 or TRBV6-3 and TRBJ1-5, with a possible D match to TRBD1 (5 bases). Germline CDR1 MNHEY, CDR2 SVGEGT. The CDR3 loop spans 15 amino acids. Deletions cut 2 bases from V and 3 bases from J, with 11 bases between. In nucleotides, the CDR3 is TGTGCCAGCAGTTACGGTTGGGGGGACAATCAGCCCCAGCATTTT. This translates into CASSYGWGDNQPQHF.

V and J are TRBV2 and TRBJ2-5, with 7 bases identical to TRBD1. The V gene end was trimmed by 4 bases and the J gene end by 5 bases; junction bases not matched to a gene: 10. The CDR3 runs to 15 residues. The V gene's germline CDR1 is SNHLY and CDR2 FYNNEI. The CDR3 bases are TGTGCCAGCAGTGGGAGAGTGACAGGGACGGAGACCCAGTACTTC. Translation: CASSGRVTGTETQYF.

The gene calls are TRBV19 and TRBJ1-1, with D unresolved. V lost 8 bases to trimming and J lost 3 bases, with 10 bases between them. The germline V gene has CDR1 LNHDA and CDR2 SQIVND (reference sequence). The CDR3 is made up of 12 amino acids. CDR3 DNA: TGTGCCAGTTTACATTCGTACACTGAAGCTTTCTTT. It codes for CASLHSYTEAFF.

The rearrangement joins TRBV2 to TRBJ1-6; no reliable D call. The V end lost 6 bases, the J end lost 10 bases, and 7 bases lay between the germline ends. This CDR3 has 11 residues. The germline V gene encodes CDR1 SNHLY and CDR2 FYNNEI. The chain's CDR3 is CASRGGSPLHF. The CDR3 coding sequence is TGTGCCAGCAGGGGAGGGTCACCCCTCCACTTT. The entire variable domain, with the rest obtained from reference TRBV2 and TRBJ1-6, is as follows: EPEVTQTPSHQVTQMGQEVILRCVPISNHLYFYWYRQILGQKVEFLVSFYNNEISEKSEIFDDQFSVERPDGSNFTLKIRSTKLEDSAMYFCASRGGSPLHFGNGTRLTVT.

The chain employs TRBV12-3 or TRBV12-4 and TRBJ1-2, with 10 bases that match TRBD1. CDR3 size: 13 residues. V gave up 3 bases and J gave up 8 bases; unmatched junction bases: 3. In nucleotides, the CDR3 is TGTGCCAGCAGTTTCGGACAGGGGGGAGGCTACACCTTC. Residues: CASSFGQGGGYTF.

The chain uses TRBV7-8 and TRBJ2-3; 12 positions agree with TRBD2. Trimming at V came to 6 bases and at J to 6 bases, leaving 10 bases not matched to a gene. CDR1 and CDR2 (germline): SGHVS, FQNEAQ. This CDR3 is built from 16 residues. The CDR3 reads CASRPGLAGIPDTQYF. The CDR3 DNA is TGTGCCAGCAGACCTGGACTAGCGGGGATTCCGGATACGCAGTATTTT.

The V call is TRBV7-8, the J call TRBJ2-1, with a tentative D call TRBD1 (6 bases). The CDR3 contains 15 residues. The germline CDR1 and CDR2 sequences are SGHVS and FQNEAQ. V was pared by 2 bases and J by 0 bases, with 8 bases between. CDR3 DNA sequence: TGTGCCAGCAGCTTATCGGACAGCTCCTACAATGAGCAGTTCTTC. This encodes CASSLSDSSYNEQFF.

This sequence joins TRBV10-2 and TRBJ2-7; TRBD1 matches at 8 bases. Germline V gene sequence: CDR1 WSHSY, CDR2 SAAADI. The length of the CDR3 is 14 residues. J was trimmed by 3 bases and V by 8 bases; bases with no gene match: 9. This CDR3 is CASHSGQANYEQYF. The DNA for the CDR3 is TGCGCCAGCCACTCGGGACAGGCCAACTACGAGCAGTACTTC.

This clone was picked up one time. This chain's CDR3 is CASSFGGEGTDTQYF. The CDR3 bases are TGTGCCAGCAGCTTTGGAGGGGAGGGCACAGATACGCAGTATTTT. The V call is TRBV11-3, the J call TRBJ2-3; D possibly corresponds to TRBD2 (6 bases). The germline V gene has CDR1 SGHNT and CDR2 YENEEA. CDR3 size: 15 residues. The V and J ends lost 3 bases and 1 base respectively, with 11 bases between them.

The chain joins TRBV5-4 to TRBJ1-1; weak D call: TRBD1 (6 bases). This CDR3 is 14 amino acids long. CDR1 is SGHNT and CDR2 is YYREEE in the germline V gene (reference sequence). V dropped 2 bases and J dropped 5 bases, with 13 bases sitting between them. CDR3 sequence (DNA): TGTGCCAGCAGCTTTAGCCAGGGGATGACTGAAGCTTTCTTT. The encoded protein is CASSFSQGMTEAFF.

This clone was counted between two and nine times. The genes are TRBV7-9 and TRBJ2-3, with a tentative D call TRBD2 (6 bases). The CDR3 extends over 16 amino acids. Trimming took off 4 bases at V and 1 base at J, with 15 bases between the two ends. Germline loops: CDR1 SEHNR, CDR2 FQNEAQ (reference sequence). The CDR3 reads CASSSPEGSGTDTQYF. CDR3 bases: TGTGCCAGCAGCTCGCCGGAGGGTAGCGGCACAGATACGCAGTATTTT.

This chain joins TRBV28 and TRBJ2-1, with 7 bases lining up with TRBD2. The germline V gene encodes CDR1 MDHEN and CDR2 SYDVKM. With 5 bases clipped from V and 2 bases from J, the junction kept 15 bases outside the gene matches. The CDR3 is made up of 18 amino acids. The CDR3 DNA sequence: TGTGCCAGCAGTCAGAATCCTTTAGCGGGTATTACCTACAATGAGCAGTTCTTC. This codes for CASSQNPLAGITYNEQFF.

This chain connects TRBV6-4 to TRBJ2-1, with D perhaps matching TRBD2 (7 bases). Trimming stripped 0 bases from V and 8 bases from J, with 17 bases between. CDR1 and CDR2 from the germline V gene are MRHNA and SNTAGT. The CDR3 covers 16 residues. The CDR3 is CASSDSIIGGLDEQFF. Written as DNA, the CDR3 is TGTGCCAGCAGTGACTCGATAATCGGGGGGCTGGATGAGCAGTTCTTC.

This chain uses TRBV2 with TRBJ2-5; perhaps TRBD2 as D (6 bases). CDR1 is SNHLY, CDR2 FYNNEI, per germline. V shed 6 bases and J shed 9 bases, with 20 bases lying between them. The CDR3 runs 14 residues. The CDR3 here is CASRAGGGRSPQYF. CDR3 nucleotides: TGTGCCAGCAGAGCCGGTGGTGGGAGGTCGCCCCAGTACTTC.

The chain has TRBV6-4 and TRBJ2-2, with D uncertain. Trimming took 3 bases from V and 5 from J, leaving 10 bases between them. Germline values: CDR1 MRHNA, CDR2 SNTAGT. This CDR3 is built from 14 residues. The CDR3 loop is CASSDGLTTGELFF. The CDR3 nucleotides read TGTGCCAGCAGTGATGGTCTCACTACCGGGGAGCTGTTTTTT.

The chain joins TRBV2 to TRBJ1-1; tentative D call: TRBD1 (5 bases). The CDR3 has 14 residues. CDR1 SNHLY and CDR2 FYNNEI come from the germline V gene. Trimming took 4 bases from V and 0 from J, leaving 9 bases between them. The chain's CDR3 is CASSGLGLNTEAFF. DNA for the CDR3: TGTGCCAGCAGTGGTCTGGGGCTGAACACTGAAGCTTTCTTT.

The chain joins TRBV10-2 to TRBJ2-1; 8 positions match TRBD2. The V gene end was trimmed by 7 bases and the J gene end by 2 bases; junction bases not matched to a gene: 4. This CDR3 has 14 amino acids. CDR1 and CDR2 (germline): WSHSY, SAAADI. The CDR3 here is CASNPGLAYNEQFF. The CDR3 DNA reads as TGCGCCAGCAACCCGGGACTAGCCTACAATGAGCAGTTCTTC.

The V gene is TRBV6-5, the J gene TRBJ2-7; 8 bases fit TRBD2. CDR3 length: 12 residues. V shed 8 bases and J 0 bases; nucleotides not matched to a gene: 0. The germline gives CDR1 MNHEY, CDR2 SVGAGI. The CDR3 sequence: CASRGGSYEQYF. The CDR3 DNA reads TGTGCCAGCCGGGGGGGCTCCTACGAGCAGTACTTC.

The rearrangement links TRBV27 to TRBJ1-6; D gene unclear. The CDR3 loop spans 16 amino acids. The V end lost 8 bases, the J end lost 0 bases, and 14 bases lay between the germline ends. Germline V gene lookup returns CDR1 MNHEY and CDR2 SMNVEV (reference sequence). The DNA for the CDR3 is TGTGCCAGCGGGAGACGGCGAAGCTCCTATAATTCACCCCTCCACTTT. Its translation: CASGRRRSSYNSPLHF.

The V call is TRBV7-2, the J call TRBJ2-1; the D is unclear. CDR1 SGHTA and CDR2 FQGNSA come from the germline V gene. The CDR3 is 12 amino acids. V lost 5 bases to trimming and J lost 8 bases, with 10 bases between them. The CDR3 DNA reads as TGTGCCAGCAGCCCCGGGTGGCATGAGCAGTTCTTC. This translates into CASSPGWHEQFF.